A selection of T cell receptor beta chains follows, all from one sample in a study of CD8+CD57+ T cells in acquired aplastic anemia. TCRdb passed the reads through MiXCR, listing each CDR3 protein once. This sample has some 190,000 distinct CDR3 sequences, with around 50% found just once. Material for sequencing was sorted CD4+, CD8+, or CD8+CD57+ T cells (not recorded which) from PBMCs. These receptors were taken from a human donor in good health, serving as a control. The CDR3 runs from the conserved cysteine through the conserved F or W. The D gene is left open where the match is weak. Clone size is stated in some rows and not others, as once, few, many or a class when expanded.

TRBV5-1	TRBD1	many	TRBJ1-2	TGCGCCAGCAGCTTCGTCGGGACAGGGTCTGGCTACACCTTC	CASSFVGTGSGYTF
TRBV7-9	.	few	TRBJ2-3	TGTGCCAGCGGGGGGACGCGCACAGATACGCAGTATTTT	CASGGTRTDTQYF
TRBV5-1	.	.	TRBJ2-3	TGCGCCAGCAGCTTGTCGTTGGTGGGCACAGATACGCAGTATTTT	CASSLSLVGTDTQYF
TRBV5-1	TRBD1	.	TRBJ1-2	TGTGCCAGCAGCCTAAAGACAGGGCTTGGCTACACCTTC	CASSLKTGLGYTF
TRBV15	TRBD1	once	TRBJ2-7	TGTGCCACCAGCATAGGGACAGACATAAAGCAGTACTTC	CATSIGTDIKQYF
TRBV12-3/TRBV12-4	TRBD1	many	TRBJ2-7	TGTGCCTGTCAACCGGGACAGGGCCACTACGAGCAGTACTTC	CACQPGQGHYEQYF
TRBV24-1	.	.	TRBJ2-4	TGTGCCACCAGTGCGGGCATTCAGTACTTC	CATSAGIQYF
TRBV12-3/TRBV12-4	.	.	TRBJ1-1	TGTGCCAGCAGTTTAAGGCGTGAAGCTTTCTTT	CASSLRREAFF
TRBV4-1	TRBD1	.	TRBJ2-6	TGCGCCAGCAGCCAATACGGGACAGGGTGGGATGGGGCCAACGTCCTGACTTTC	CASSQYGTGWDGANVLTF
TRBV6-1	.	many	TRBJ2-7	TGTGCCAGCAGATATCTTACCGTTCCCTACGAGCAGTACTTC	CASRYLTVPYEQYF
TRBV7-9	.	few	TRBJ2-7	TGTGCCAGCAGCTTCACGGGGGAACACTACGAGCAGTACTTC	CASSFTGEHYEQYF
TRBV7-3	.	many	TRBJ1-6	TGTGCCAGCAGCTTACGGGGGAGGGATTCACCCCTCCACTTT	CASSLRGRDSPLHF
TRBV12-3/TRBV12-4	.	many	TRBJ2-2	TGTGCCAGCAGTTTTAACGTCAACACCGGGGAGCTGTTTTTT	CASSFNVNTGELFF
TRBV9	TRBD1	many	TRBJ1-4	TGTGCCAGCAGCGAGGGACAGGGGGAAAAACTGTTTTTT	CASSEGQGEKLFF
TRBV5-4	TRBD1	.	TRBJ2-6	TGTGCCAGCACCTGGGGGCAGGGGGCTGGAGGGGCCAACGTCCTGACTTTC	CASTWGQGAGGANVLTF
TRBV5-1	.	.	TRBJ1-1	TGCGCCAGCAGCTCCCAGGGTCCAGCGAACACTGAAGCTTTCTTT	CASSSQGPANTEAFF
TRBV10-3	.	.	TRBJ2-7	TGTGCCATCTGTGTAGCGCTCGGGTGGGAGCAGTACTTC	CAICVALGWEQYF
TRBV25-1	.	.	TRBJ2-2	TGTGCCAGCAGTGATGGGGCCGGGGAGCTGTTTTTT	CASSDGAGELFF
TRBV12-3/TRBV12-4	TRBD1	few	TRBJ1-1	TGTGCCAGCAGTTTAAGGTGGTCAGGGGGGAACACTGAAGCTTTCTTT	CASSLRWSGGNTEAFF
TRBV5-1	TRBD1	many	TRBJ2-7	TGCGCCAGCACCTCCGGGACAGGGGGCTACTACGAGCAGTACTTC	CASTSGTGGYYEQYF
TRBV10-3	.	.	TRBJ1-5	TGTGCCATCAGTGCCTCGGTCTATAGCAATCAGCCCCAGCATTTT	CAISASVYSNQPQHF
TRBV7-2	TRBD1	many	TRBJ2-1	TGTGCCTGCAGCTTAGTACAGGGGCTATTTGGTGAGCAGTTCTTC	CACSLVQGLFGEQFF
TRBV7-9	.	once	TRBJ2-7	TGTGCCAGCGGATTAGGGACCCAGTACGAGCAGTACTTC	CASGLGTQYEQYF
TRBV7-3	.	many	TRBJ2-3	TGTGCCAGCAGCCAAGGAATGTACGCCACAGATACGCAGTATTTT	CASSQGMYATDTQYF
TRBV4-3	TRBD1	once	TRBJ1-1	TGCGCCAGCAGCCAAGGGGGACAGACTATGAACACTGAAGCTTTCTTT	CASSQGGQTMNTEAFF
TRBV11-2	TRBD2	.	TRBJ2-1	TGTGCCATCAGGGGGACTAGCGGGAATGAGCAGTTCTTC	CAIRGTSGNEQFF
TRBV29-1	.	.	TRBJ2-3	TGCAGCGTTGGGGAGCAGGGTGGCCCCACAGATACGCAGTATTTT	CSVGEQGGPTDTQYF